This TCR beta chain was observed in a study of OX40 agonist ivuxolimab in advanced cancers. On this clone itself: Its target is not known.

Libraries were prepared by immunoSEQ multiplex PCR; TCRdb keeps only in-frame clonotypes and omits some of them. The sample includes some 28,000 clones, approximately 84% of them seen just once. Study outcomes and limitations: Also showing low normalized T-cell clonal expansion were some of the nonresponders.

Trimming removed 6 bases at V and 5 bases at J, with 10 bases between. The germline V gene has CDR1 MNHEY and CDR2 SMNVEV (reference sequence). The CDR3 is 13 amino acids. The specimen was CD4+ or CD8+ T cells sorted from blood, collected in a trial of the OX40 agonist ivuxolimab. The rearrangement uses TRBV27 and TRBJ2-2, with a weak D call TRBD1 (6 bases). This TCR came from an adult with an advanced solid tumor such as melanoma, head and neck, liver or kidney cancer. The CDR3 nucleotides read TGTGCCAGCAGGGCAGGGACAACCGGGGAGCTGTTTTTT. Translating gives CASRAGTTGELFF.